The clone carrying this TCR beta chain was seen more than once but under ten times. The antigen is undetermined. This record comes from a study of response to subunit inactivated influenza vaccine. TCRdb redid the calling of the RT-PCR reads with MiXCR, one entry per CDR3 protein. The sample contains 500,000 or so distinct CDR3 sequences, approximately 15% of which appear only once. Whole-study results and caveats: New T cells are recruited in small numbers by each seasonal influenza vaccination, according to the authors' suggestion.

The TCR originated in a man between 50 and 75 years old who received an inactivated influenza vaccine. The input for sequencing was CD4+ T cells sorted from PBMCs, taken less than 30 months after vaccination.

DNA of the CDR3: TGTGCCAGCAGGCGGACAAGTACCTACGAGCAGTACTTC. It specifies CASRRTSTYEQYF. J is TRBJ2-7 and V is TRBV12-3 or TRBV12-4; D possibly corresponds to TRBD1 (5 bases). V lost 6 bases, J lost 2 bases, and 11 bases lay in between. The CDR3 runs to 13 residues.